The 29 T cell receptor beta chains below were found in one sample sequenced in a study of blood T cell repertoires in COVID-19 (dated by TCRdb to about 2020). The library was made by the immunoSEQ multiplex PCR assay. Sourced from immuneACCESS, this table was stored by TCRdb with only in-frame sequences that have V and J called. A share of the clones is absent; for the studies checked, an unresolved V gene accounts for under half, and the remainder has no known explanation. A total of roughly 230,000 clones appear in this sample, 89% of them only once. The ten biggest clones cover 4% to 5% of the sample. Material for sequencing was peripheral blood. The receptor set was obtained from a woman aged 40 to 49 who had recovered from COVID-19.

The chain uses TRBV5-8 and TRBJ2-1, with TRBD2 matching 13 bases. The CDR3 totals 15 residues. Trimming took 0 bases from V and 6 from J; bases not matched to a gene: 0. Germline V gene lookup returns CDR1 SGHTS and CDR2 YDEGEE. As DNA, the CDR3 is TGTGCCAGCAGCTTGGGGACTAGCGGGAGCAATGAGCAGTTCTTC. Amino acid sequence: CASSLGTSGSNEQFF.

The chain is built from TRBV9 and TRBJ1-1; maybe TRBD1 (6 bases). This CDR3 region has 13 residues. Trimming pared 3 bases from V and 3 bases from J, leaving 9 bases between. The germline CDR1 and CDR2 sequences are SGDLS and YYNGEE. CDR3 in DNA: TGTGCCAGCAGCGGACAGGTGGACACTGAAGCTTTCTTT. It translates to CASSGQVDTEAFF.

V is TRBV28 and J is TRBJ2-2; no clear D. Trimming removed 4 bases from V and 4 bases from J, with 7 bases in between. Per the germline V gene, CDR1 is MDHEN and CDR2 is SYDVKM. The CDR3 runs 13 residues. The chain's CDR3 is CASSWAATGELFF. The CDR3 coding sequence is TGTGCCAGCAGTTGGGCAGCCACCGGGGAGCTGTTTTTT.

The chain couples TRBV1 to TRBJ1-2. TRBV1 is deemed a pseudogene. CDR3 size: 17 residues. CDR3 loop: CTSSLPPGSPGFYGYTF. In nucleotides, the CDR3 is TGCACCAGCAGCCTGCCTCCGGGTTCTCCTGGATTCTATGGCTACACCTTC.

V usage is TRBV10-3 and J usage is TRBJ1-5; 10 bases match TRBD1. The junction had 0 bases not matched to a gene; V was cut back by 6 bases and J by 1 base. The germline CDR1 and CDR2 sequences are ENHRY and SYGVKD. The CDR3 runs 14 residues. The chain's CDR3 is CAIRGQGSNQPQHF. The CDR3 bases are TGTGCCATCAGGGGACAGGGGAGCAATCAGCCCCAGCATTTT.

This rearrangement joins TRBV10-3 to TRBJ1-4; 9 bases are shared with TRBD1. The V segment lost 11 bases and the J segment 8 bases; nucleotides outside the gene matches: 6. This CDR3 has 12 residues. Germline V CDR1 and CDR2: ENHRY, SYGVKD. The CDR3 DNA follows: TGTGCCTCCCAGGGACAGGGAGAAAAACTGTTTTTT. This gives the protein CASQGQGEKLFF.

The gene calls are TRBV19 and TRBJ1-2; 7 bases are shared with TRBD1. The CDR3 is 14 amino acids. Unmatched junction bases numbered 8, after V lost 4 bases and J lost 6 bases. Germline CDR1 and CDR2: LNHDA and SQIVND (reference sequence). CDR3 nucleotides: TGTGCCAGTAGTACCGGGACAGATCCTAATGGCTACACCTTC. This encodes CASSTGTDPNGYTF. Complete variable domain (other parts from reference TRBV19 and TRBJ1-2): DGGITQSPKYLFRKEGQNVTLSCEQNLNHDAMYWYRQDPGQGLRLIYYSQIVNDFQKGDIAEGYSVSREKKESFPLTVTSAQKNPTAFYLCASSTGTDPNGYTFGSGTRLTVV.

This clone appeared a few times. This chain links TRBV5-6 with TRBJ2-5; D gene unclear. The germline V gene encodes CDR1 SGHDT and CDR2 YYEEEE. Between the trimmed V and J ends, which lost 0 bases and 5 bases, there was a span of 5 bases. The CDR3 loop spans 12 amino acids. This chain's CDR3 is CASSLAVETQYF. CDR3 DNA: TGTGCCAGCAGCTTGGCCGTGGAGACCCAGTACTTC.

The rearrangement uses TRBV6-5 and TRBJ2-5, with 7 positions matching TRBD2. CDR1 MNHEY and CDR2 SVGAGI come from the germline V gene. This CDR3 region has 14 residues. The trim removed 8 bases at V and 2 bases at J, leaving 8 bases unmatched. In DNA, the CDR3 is TGTGCCAGCGGGCGGGGGAGAATTCAAGAGACCCAGTACTTC. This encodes CASGRGRIQETQYF.

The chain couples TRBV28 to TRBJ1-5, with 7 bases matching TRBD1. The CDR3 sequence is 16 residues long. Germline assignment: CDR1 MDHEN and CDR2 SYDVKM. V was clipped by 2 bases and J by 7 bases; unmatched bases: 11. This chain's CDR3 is CASSLRQGSFLQPQHF. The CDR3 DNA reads TGTGCCAGCAGTTTACGACAGGGTTCATTTTTGCAGCCCCAGCATTTT.

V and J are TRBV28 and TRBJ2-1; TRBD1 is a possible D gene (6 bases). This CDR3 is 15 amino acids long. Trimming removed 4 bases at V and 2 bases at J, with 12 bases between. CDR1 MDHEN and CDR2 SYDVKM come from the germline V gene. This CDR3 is CASSSPGQPYNEQFF. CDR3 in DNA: TGTGCCAGCAGTTCCCCAGGACAGCCCTACAATGAGCAGTTCTTC.

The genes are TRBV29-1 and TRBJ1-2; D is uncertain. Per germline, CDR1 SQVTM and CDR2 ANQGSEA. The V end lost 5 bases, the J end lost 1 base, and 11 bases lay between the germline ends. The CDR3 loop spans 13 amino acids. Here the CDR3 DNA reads TGCAGCGTTTCGGACGGGATTAACTATGGCTACACCTTC. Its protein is CSVSDGINYGYTF. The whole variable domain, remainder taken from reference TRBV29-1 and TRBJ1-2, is SAVISQKPSRDICQRGTSLTIQCQVDSQVTMMFWYRQQPGQSLTLIATANQGSEATYESGFVIDKFPISRPNLTFSTLTVSNMSPEDSSIYLCSVSDGINYGYTFGSGTRLTVV.

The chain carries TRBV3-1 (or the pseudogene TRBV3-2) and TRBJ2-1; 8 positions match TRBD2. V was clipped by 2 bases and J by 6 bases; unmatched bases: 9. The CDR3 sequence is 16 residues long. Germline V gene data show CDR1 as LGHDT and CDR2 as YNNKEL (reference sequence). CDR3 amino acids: CASSQLSAGAGNEQFF. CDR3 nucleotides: TGTGCCAGCAGCCAACTTTCAGCGGGAGCGGGCAATGAGCAGTTCTTC.

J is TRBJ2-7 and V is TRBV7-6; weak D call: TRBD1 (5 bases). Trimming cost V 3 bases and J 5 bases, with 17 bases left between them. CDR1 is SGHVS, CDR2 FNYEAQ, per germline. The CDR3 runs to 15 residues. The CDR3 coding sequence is TGTGCCAGCAGCTTTGGCAGGGTCCCCTATCACGAGCAGTACTTC. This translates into CASSFGRVPYHEQYF.

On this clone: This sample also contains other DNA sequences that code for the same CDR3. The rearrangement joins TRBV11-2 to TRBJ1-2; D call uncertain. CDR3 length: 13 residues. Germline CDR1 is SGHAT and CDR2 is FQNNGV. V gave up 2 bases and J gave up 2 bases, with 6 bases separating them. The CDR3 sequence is CASSLSQNYGYTF. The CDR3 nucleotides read TGTGCCAGCAGCTTAAGTCAGAACTATGGCTACACCTTC. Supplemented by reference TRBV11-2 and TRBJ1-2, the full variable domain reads EAGVAQSPRYKIIEKRQSVAFWCNPISGHATLYWYQQILGQGPKLLIQFQNNGVVDDSQLPKDRFSAERLKGVDSTLKIQPAKLEDSAVYLCASSLSQNYGYTFGSGTRLTVV.

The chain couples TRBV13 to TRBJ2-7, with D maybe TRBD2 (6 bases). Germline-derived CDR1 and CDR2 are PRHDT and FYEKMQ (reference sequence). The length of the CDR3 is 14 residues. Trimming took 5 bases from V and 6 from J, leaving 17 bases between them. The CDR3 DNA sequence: TGTGCCAGCAGCCGCCGCGGGCGGGGACGCGAGCAGTACTTC. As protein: CASSRRGRGREQYF.

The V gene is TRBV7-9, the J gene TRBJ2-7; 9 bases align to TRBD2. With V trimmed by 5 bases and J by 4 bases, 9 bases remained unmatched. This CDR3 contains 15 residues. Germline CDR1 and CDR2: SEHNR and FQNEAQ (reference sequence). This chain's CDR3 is CASSPPGSGGYEQYF. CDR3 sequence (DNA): TGTGCCAGCAGCCCCCCGGGTAGCGGGGGTTACGAGCAGTACTTC.

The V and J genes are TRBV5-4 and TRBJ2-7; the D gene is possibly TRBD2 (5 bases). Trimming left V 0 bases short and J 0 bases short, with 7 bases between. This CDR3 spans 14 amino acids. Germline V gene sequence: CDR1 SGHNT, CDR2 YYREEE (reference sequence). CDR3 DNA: TGTGCCAGCAGCTTGGACGGACTCTCCTACGAGCAGTACTTC. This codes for CASSLDGLSYEQYF.

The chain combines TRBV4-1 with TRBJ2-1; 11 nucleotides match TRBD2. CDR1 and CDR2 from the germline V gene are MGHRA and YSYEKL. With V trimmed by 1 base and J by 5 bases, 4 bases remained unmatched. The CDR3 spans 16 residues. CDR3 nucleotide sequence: TGCGCCAGCAGCCAAGTGACTAGCGGGGCCCACAATGAGCAGTTCTTC. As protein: CASSQVTSGAHNEQFF.

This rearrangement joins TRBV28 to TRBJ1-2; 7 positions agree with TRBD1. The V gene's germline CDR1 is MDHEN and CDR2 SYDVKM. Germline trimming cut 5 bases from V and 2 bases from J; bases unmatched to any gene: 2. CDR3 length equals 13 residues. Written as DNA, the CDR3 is TGTGCCAGCAGTCCGGGACAGAACTATGGCTACACCTTC. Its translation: CASSPGQNYGYTF.

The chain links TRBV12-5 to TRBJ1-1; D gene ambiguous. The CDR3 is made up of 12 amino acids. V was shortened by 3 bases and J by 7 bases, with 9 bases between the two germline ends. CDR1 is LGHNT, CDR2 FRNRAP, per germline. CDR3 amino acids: CASGFAGNEAFF. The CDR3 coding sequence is TGTGCTAGTGGTTTCGCAGGTAATGAAGCTTTCTTT.

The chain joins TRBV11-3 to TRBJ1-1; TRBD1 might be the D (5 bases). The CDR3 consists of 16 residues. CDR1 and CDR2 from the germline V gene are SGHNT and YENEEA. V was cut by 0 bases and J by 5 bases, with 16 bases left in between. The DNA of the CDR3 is TGTGCCAGCAGCTTAGATGGGCAGGGCTTAGGAACTGAAGCTTTCTTT. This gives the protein CASSLDGQGLGTEAFF.

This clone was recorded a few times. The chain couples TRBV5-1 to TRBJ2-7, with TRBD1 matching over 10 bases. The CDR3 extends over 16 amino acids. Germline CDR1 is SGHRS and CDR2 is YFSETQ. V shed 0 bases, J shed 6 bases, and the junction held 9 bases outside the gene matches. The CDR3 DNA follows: TGCGCCAGCAGCTTGGTAACCGGGACAGGGGCGGGCGAGCAGTACTTC. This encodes CASSLVTGTGAGEQYF.

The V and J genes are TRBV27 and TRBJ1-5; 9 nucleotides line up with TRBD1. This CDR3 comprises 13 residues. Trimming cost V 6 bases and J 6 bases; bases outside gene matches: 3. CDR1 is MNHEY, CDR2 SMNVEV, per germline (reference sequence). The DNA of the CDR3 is TGTGCCAGCAGCAAACAGGGGGCTCAGCCCCAGCATTTT. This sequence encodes CASSKQGAQPQHF.

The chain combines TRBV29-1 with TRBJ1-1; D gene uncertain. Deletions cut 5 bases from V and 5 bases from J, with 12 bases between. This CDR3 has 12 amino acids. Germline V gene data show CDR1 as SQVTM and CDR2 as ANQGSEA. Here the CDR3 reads CSVTDGGTEAFF. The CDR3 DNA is TGCAGCGTTACAGACGGAGGGACTGAAGCTTTCTTT.

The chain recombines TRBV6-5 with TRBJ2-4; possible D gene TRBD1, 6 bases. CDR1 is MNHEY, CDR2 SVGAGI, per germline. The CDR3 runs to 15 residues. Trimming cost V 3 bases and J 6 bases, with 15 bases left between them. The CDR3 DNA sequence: TGTGCCAGCAGTTATGAAGGGGGTTTGGGAAACATTCAGTACTTC. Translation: CASSYEGGLGNIQYF.

Here the CDR3 DNA reads TGTGCCAGCAGTTACTGGGGCAGGGACACTGAAGCTTTCTTT. Protein: CASSYWGRDTEAFF. The chain employs TRBV6-5 and TRBJ1-1; maybe TRBD1 (5 bases). CDR1 is MNHEY and CDR2 is SVGAGI in the germline V gene. CDR3 size: 14 residues. V was shortened by 1 base and J by 3 bases, with 9 bases between the two germline ends.

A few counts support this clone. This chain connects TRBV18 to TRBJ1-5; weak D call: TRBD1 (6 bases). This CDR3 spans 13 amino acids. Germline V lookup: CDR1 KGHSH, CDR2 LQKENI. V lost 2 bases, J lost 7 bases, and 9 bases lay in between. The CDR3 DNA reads TGTGCCAGCTCACCAGCAGGGGAGCAGCCCCAGCATTTT. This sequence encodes CASSPAGEQPQHF. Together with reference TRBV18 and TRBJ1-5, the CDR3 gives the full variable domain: NAGVMQNPRHLVRRRGQEARLRCSPMKGHSHVYWYRQLPEEGLKFMVYLQKENIIDESGMPKERFSAEFPKEGPSILRIQQVVRGDSAAYFCASSPAGEQPQHFGDGTRLSIL.

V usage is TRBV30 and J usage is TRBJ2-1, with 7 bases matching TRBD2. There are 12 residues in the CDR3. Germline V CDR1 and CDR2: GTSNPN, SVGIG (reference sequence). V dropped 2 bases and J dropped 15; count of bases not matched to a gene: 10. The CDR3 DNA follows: TGTGCCTGGAGTCCCATCCGGGGGGTACCGTTCTTC. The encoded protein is CAWSPIRGVPFF.